These 10 T cell receptor beta chains came from one sample sequenced in a study of T cells expressing NK-cell markers. TCRdb reworked the 5' RACE reads into one entry per CDR3 protein, no DNA. The sample spans about 380,000 distinct CDR3 sequences; the ten largest clones claim roughly 5.2%. Sequencing was performed on blood T cells: a sorted CD56 or NKG2C T cell subset, CD4+ or CD8+ T cells, or bulk PBMC T cells (not recorded which). The receptors shown here come from a man aged 18-75 years in good health.

This chain joins TRBV19 and TRBJ1-1; the D call from TCRdb, TRBD1, cannot be confirmed without DNA. CDR1 and CDR2 (germline): LNHDA, SQIVND (reference sequence). This CDR3 contains 13 residues. The CDR3 region is CASQVQGSAEAFF.

The chain joins TRBV4-1 to TRBJ2-3; TCRdb proposes TRBD1, but this gene call is untestable without DNA. The germline gives CDR1 MGHRA, CDR2 YSYEKL. The CDR3 contains 17 residues. This CDR3 reads CASSLGPARGSTDTQYF.

V is TRBV24-1 and J is TRBJ2-1; TCRdb's D call of TRBD2 is untestable without DNA. This CDR3 has 14 residues. Germline-derived CDR1 and CDR2 are KGHDR and SFDVKD. The CDR3 here is CATRPSPGPGEQFF.

V gene TRBV14 combines with J gene TRBJ2-7; TCRdb outputs TRBD2, but without DNA this stays unchecked. In germline, CDR1 is SGHDN, CDR2 FVKESK. The CDR3 length is 14 residues. CDR3 amino acids: CASSQSLASYEQYF.

The chain carries TRBV19 and TRBJ2-2; TCRdb selects TRBD2, and the lack of DNA leaves this call unchecked. This CDR3 spans 14 amino acids. Germline V gene sequence: CDR1 LNHDA, CDR2 SQIVND (reference sequence). The CDR3 protein is CASSPREGAGELFF. The variable domain in full, completed from reference TRBV19 and TRBJ2-2, reads DGGITQSPKYLFRKEGQNVTLSCEQNLNHDAMYWYRQDPGQGLRLIYYSQIVNDFQKGDIAEGYSVSREKKESFPLTVTSAQKNPTAFYLCASSPREGAGELFFGEGSRLTVL.

This chain uses TRBV2 with TRBJ2-7; TCRdb names TRBD2, which stays unverified in the absence of DNA. CDR3 size: 15 residues. The germline CDR1 and CDR2 sequences are SNHLY and FYNNEI. CDR3 sequence: CASSEGLWGRHEQYF.

The chain employs TRBV29-1 and TRBJ2-7; the TCRdb D gene call, TRBD1, has no DNA to confirm it. Germline values: CDR1 SQVTM, CDR2 ANQGSEA. The CDR3 loop spans 14 amino acids. This CDR3 is CSVGRGRNSYEQYF.

The chain is built from TRBV7-9 and TRBJ1-6; the TCRdb call, TRBD1, lacks DNA for checking. The germline V gene has CDR1 SEHNR and CDR2 FQNEAQ (reference sequence). CDR3 length: 14 amino acids. CDR3 region: CASAGGRNDSPLHF.

The chain combines TRBV28 with TRBJ2-5. The CDR3 is made up of 13 amino acids. Germline V CDR1 and CDR2: MDHEN, SYDVKM. CDR3: CASSPSNGETQYF.

The genes are TRBV4-1 and TRBJ2-1; TCRdb's D call of TRBD2 is untestable without DNA. The CDR3 runs to 17 residues. Germline V lookup: CDR1 MGHRA, CDR2 YSYEKL. The CDR3 sequence: CASSQGLGLANLNEQFF.